Described below is a single TCR beta chain sequence and its context. The record originates from a study of cytomegalovirus exposure and HLA in healthy donors. PCR amplification relied on 60 Vbeta primers (plus 13 Jbeta primers). Generated by immunoSEQ multiplex PCR, the TCRdb table keeps only in-frame clones and is missing some. The table records about 170,000 clones, around four fifths of them present only once. The CDR3 totals 18 residues. The V end lost 5 bases, the J end lost 0 bases, and 24 bases lay between the germline ends. Germline V lookup: CDR1 SGHRS, CDR2 YFSETQ. The V call is TRBV5-1, the J call TRBJ2-7; tentatively, D is TRBD2 (5 bases). The sequence was obtained from a woman in her twenties or thirties in good health and CMV-seropositive. The sequenced sample was PBMCs. In nucleotides, the CDR3 is TGCGCCAGCAGAGGGTTGGGTAAAGGGCGAGGGAGCTCCTACGAGCAGTACTTC. Protein sequence: CASRGLGKGRGSSYEQYF. Complete variable domain (other parts from reference TRBV5-1 and TRBJ2-7): KAGVTQTPRYLIKTRGQQVTLSCSPISGHRSVSWYQQTPGQGLQFLFEYFSETQRNKGNFPGRFSGRQFSNSRSEMNVSTLELGDSALYLCASRGLGKGRGSSYEQYFGPGTRLTVT.